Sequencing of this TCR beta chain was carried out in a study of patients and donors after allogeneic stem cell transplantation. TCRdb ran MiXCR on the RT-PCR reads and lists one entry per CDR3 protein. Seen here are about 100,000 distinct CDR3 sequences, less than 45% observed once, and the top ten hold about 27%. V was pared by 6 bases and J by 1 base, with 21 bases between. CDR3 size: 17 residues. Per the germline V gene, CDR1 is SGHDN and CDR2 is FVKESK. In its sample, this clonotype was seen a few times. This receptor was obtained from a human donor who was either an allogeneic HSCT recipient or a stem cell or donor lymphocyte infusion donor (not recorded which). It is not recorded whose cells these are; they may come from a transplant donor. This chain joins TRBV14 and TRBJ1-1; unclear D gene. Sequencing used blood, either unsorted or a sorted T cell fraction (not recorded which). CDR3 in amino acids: CASSPYLQTRRNTEAFF. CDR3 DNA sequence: TGTGCCAGCAGTCCCTACCTACAGACTCGACGGAACACTGAAGCTTTCTTT. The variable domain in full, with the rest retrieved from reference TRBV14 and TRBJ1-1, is EAGVTQFPSHSVIEKGQTVTLRCDPISGHDNLYWYRRVMGKEIKFLLHFVKESKQDESGMPNNRFLAERTGGTYSTLKVQPAELEDSGVYFCASSPYLQTRRNTEAFFGQGTRLTVV.